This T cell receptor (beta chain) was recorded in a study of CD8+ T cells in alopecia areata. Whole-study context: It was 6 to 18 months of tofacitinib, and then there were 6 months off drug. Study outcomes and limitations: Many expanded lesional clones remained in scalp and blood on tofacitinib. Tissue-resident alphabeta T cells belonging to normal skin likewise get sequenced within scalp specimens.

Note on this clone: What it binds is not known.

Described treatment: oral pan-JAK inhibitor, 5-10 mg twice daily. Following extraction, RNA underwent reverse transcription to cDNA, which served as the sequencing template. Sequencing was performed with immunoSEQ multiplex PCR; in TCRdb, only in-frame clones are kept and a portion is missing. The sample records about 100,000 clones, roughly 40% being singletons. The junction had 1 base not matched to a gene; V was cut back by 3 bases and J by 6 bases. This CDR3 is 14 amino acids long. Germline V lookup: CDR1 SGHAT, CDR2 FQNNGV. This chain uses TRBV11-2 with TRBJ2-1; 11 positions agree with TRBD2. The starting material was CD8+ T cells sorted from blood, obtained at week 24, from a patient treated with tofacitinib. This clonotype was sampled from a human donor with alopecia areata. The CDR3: CASSFSGRANEQFF. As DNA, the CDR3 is TGTGCCAGCAGCTTTAGCGGGAGGGCCAATGAGCAGTTCTTC. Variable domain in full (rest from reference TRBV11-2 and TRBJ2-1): EAGVAQSPRYKIIEKRQSVAFWCNPISGHATLYWYQQILGQGPKLLIQFQNNGVVDDSQLPKDRFSAERLKGVDSTLKIQPAKLEDSAVYLCASSFSGRANEQFFGPGTRLTVL.